The T cell receptor (beta chain) under discussion was sequenced for a study of blood T cell repertoires in COVID-19. The CDR3 contains 15 residues. With 4 bases clipped from V and 3 bases from J, the junction kept 4 bases outside the gene matches. CDR1 is SEHNR and CDR2 is FQNEAQ in the germline V gene (reference sequence). Measured with immunoSEQ multiplex PCR; TCRdb has only the in-frame clones, and not every one. The sample lists some 220,000 clones; 65% to 90% were seen once. The chain is built from TRBV7-9 and TRBJ1-2; TRBD1 matches at 11 bases. The specimen was peripheral blood. This TCR derives from a man in his fifties with active or convalescent COVID-19. DNA of the CDR3: TGTGCCAGCAGCTCTGGGACAGGGGGTTACTATGGCTACACCTTC. Protein product: CASSSGTGGYYGYTF.